The sequence of this TCR beta chain was determined in a study of human T cells and chemical hapten exposure. TCRdb processed the RACE reads anew with MiXCR; each CDR3 protein has one entry. The sample has some 42,000 distinct CDR3 sequences; around 9.3% are singletons. Time point given: patch test 2, 6 weeks after DPC sensitization. Noted treatment: therapeutic diphenylcyclopropenone sensitization with weekly scalp DPC. Per germline, CDR1 SNHLY and CDR2 FYNNEI. V was pared by 6 bases and J by 5 bases, with 7 bases between. The CDR3 contains 11 residues. The chain employs TRBV2 and TRBJ2-5; D unresolved. This TCR derives from a woman aged 40 to 50 with alopecia areata. Some clones in this sample may be carry-over from other donors' samples. The sequenced sample was whole blood, obtained in connection with sensitization to the hapten diphenylcyclopropenone (DPC). The CDR3 coding sequence is TGTGCCAGCAGCAGTGTTGAGACCCAGTACTTC. Translated: CASSSVETQYF.